This entry is about one T cell receptor beta chain. The target antigen is unknown. The CDR3 has 19 amino acids. Germline assignment: CDR1 MDHEN and CDR2 SYDVKM. The V and J ends lost 3 bases and 0 bases, in that order; junction bases with no gene match: 15. Amplified regions were TCR beta CDR3 sequences from RNA transcripts. An initial round of RT-PCR targeting the TCR CDR3 relied on the HTBI primer set. MiXCR, applied by TCRdb to the multiplex PCR reads, yields one record per CDR3 protein. In the table there are around 300,000 distinct CDR3 sequences, roughly 14% of which are singletons. This specimen belongs to a study of T cells in Graves' hyperthyroidism and ophthalmopathy. Looking at the study overall: Specimen type is peripheral blood, collected at initial diagnosis prior to any treatment.

Study observations and caveats: Blood held most thyroid clonotypes expanded above 0.001 frequency.

The sample was blood. The source is a woman in her 30s with Graves' hyperthyroidism that later progressed to Graves' ophthalmopathy. The gene calls are TRBV28 and TRBJ2-5, with 8 bases that match TRBD2. The CDR3 nucleotides read TGTGCCAGCAGTTTTGGTGTCGGGAAAGCGGGGGCCAACCAAGAGACCCAGTACTTC. It is translated as CASSFGVGKAGANQETQYF.